This T cell receptor (beta chain) was sequenced in a study of Ad26.COV2.S vaccination and SARS-CoV-2 variants. Treatment given: around 19 received Ad26.COV2.S at low or high dose, single or two shots; several received placebo; per-sample allocation not given. Following the first vaccine or placebo injection, samples were taken on day 63. The ends lost 3 bases at V and 6 bases at J; junction bases unmatched: 4. The CDR3 extends over 15 amino acids. Germline CDR1 reads SGHAT; CDR2 reads FQNNGV. Using immunoSEQ multiplex PCR, the repertoire was profiled, and TCRdb retains in-frame clones only, with some absent. The sample has some 330,000 clones, roughly 90% seen once; the top ten hold 4.5% to 7%.

The chain is built from TRBV11-2 and TRBJ1-4; 10 positions match TRBD1. The TCR originated in a person aged 18-65 years who received the Ad26.COV2.S COVID-19 vaccine or a placebo. Material: peripheral blood, obtained in a trial of Ad26.COV2.S vaccine versus placebo. CDR3 amino acids: CASSFYGTGDEKLFF. The DNA for the CDR3 is TGTGCCAGCAGCTTCTACGGGACAGGGGATGAAAAACTGTTTTTT.